This TCR beta chain comes out of a study of cytomegalovirus exposure and HLA in healthy donors. V was pared by 4 bases and J by 5 bases, with 15 bases between. The CDR3 totals 14 residues. Germline V gene sequence: CDR1 SGHDT, CDR2 YYEEEE. Study results and limitations: By HLA locus, TCR association rates varied in a later analysis, with DRB1 showing the most and HLA-C the fewest. The analysis excluded some indistinguishable V segments, including TRBV6-2 and TRBV6-3.

In the case of this clone: Its antigen remains unidentified.

Primers: 60 Vbeta forward and 13 Jbeta reverse. TCRdb's copy holds only in-frame clones and misses some; the assay was immunoSEQ multiplex PCR. This sample's table reports 130,000 or so clones. The sequence was obtained from a woman under 30 in good health and CMV-seronegative. The source material was PBMCs. The gene calls are TRBV5-6 and TRBJ1-2, with D tentatively TRBD1 (6 bases). The CDR3 protein is CASSPYRVGYGYTF. The CDR3 DNA sequence: TGTGCCAGCAGCCCTTACAGGGTTGGATATGGCTACACCTTC.